The clone carrying this T cell receptor beta chain has more than one count but fewer than ten. Its target is not known. This sample was included in a study of identical twins. General study points: The models gave estimates that fell short of the out-of-frame TCR alpha sharing seen in monozygotic twins. In beta out-of-frame sequences, the excess sharing between twins was weaker. Researchers caution that invariant MAIT and iNKT cells could partly confound zero-insertion analyses.

Unique molecular identifiers were present on the cDNA, which also gained a universal primer site by template switching. Via MiXCR, TCRdb re-called the 5' RACE reads, giving one row per CDR3 protein. The sample lists hundreds of thousands of distinct CDR3 sequences; around 5.7% were seen once. CDR3 length: 14 residues. Germline V gene data show CDR1 as SGHNT and CDR2 as YENEEA. Trimming cost V 5 bases and J 3 bases; bases outside gene matches: 6. This chain joins TRBV11-3 and TRBJ1-2, with 7 positions matching TRBD1. Sequencing was done on a sample of naive T cells sorted from blood. The TCR originated in a man younger than 35 in good health. The CDR3 here is CASSRQGEDYGYTF. The CDR3 bases are TGTGCCAGCAGCCGACAGGGAGAGGACTATGGCTACACCTTC.